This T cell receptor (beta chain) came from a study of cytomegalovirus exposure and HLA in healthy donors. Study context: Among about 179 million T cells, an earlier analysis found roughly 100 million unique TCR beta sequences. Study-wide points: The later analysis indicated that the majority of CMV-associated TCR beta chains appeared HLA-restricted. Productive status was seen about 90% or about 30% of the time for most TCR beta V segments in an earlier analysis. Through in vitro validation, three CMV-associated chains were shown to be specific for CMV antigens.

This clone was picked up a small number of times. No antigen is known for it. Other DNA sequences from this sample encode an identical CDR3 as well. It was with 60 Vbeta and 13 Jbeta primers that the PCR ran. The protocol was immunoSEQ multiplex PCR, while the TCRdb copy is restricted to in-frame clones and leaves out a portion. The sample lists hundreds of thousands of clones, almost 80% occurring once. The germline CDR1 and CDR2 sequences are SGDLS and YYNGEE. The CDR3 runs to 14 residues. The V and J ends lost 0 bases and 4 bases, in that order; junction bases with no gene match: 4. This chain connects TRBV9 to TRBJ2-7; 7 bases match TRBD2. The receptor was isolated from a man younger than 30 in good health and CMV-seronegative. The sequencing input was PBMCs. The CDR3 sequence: CASSVAGGGYEQYF. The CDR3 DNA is TGTGCCAGCAGCGTAGCGGGGGGAGGTTACGAGCAGTACTTC.